This T cell receptor beta chain stems from a study of shared clonotypes between healthy human individuals. Across the whole study: Three CD4 naive, three CD4 memory, two CD8 naive and one CD8 memory plate were used per donor.

A 200 ng quantity of DNA, some 30,000 T cell genomes, went into the sorted-subset replicate PCRs. Here immunoSEQ multiplex PCR was the method, and the copy in TCRdb shows in-frame clones only, minus some. Seen here are around 750,000 clones, over 65% observed once, and the top ten hold 1.5% to 2%. Germline V gives CDR1 SNHLY, CDR2 FYNNEI. The CDR3 extends over 15 amino acids. V shed 7 bases, J shed 4 bases, and the junction held 8 bases outside the gene matches. This clone was seen just once. The V call is TRBV2, the J call TRBJ2-7; 12 bases fit TRBD2. This receptor was identified in a woman between 25 and 40 years old in good health. The sample consisted of memory CD4+ T cells sorted from blood. The subset is: CD45RA-negative fraction. CDR3 sequence reads: CASTKKGLAGYEQYF. The CDR3 nucleotides are TGTGCCAGCACAAAGAAAGGACTAGCGGGGTACGAGCAGTACTTC.